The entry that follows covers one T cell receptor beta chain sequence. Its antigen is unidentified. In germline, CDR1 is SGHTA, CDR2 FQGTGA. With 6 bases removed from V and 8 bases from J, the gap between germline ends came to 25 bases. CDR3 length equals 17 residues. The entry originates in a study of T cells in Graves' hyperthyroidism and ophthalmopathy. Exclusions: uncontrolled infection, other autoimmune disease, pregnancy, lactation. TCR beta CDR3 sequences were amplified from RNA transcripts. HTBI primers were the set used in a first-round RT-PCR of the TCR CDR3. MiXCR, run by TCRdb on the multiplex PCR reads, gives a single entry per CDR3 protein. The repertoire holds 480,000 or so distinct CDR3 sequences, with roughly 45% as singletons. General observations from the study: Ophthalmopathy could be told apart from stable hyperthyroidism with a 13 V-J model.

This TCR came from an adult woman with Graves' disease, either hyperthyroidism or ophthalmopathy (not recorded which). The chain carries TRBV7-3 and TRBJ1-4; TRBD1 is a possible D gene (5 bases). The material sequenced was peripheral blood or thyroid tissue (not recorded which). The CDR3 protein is CASSNNAVGTVYEKLFF. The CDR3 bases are TGTGCCAGCAGTAATAACGCCGTCGGGACGGTTTACGAAAAACTGTTTTTT.